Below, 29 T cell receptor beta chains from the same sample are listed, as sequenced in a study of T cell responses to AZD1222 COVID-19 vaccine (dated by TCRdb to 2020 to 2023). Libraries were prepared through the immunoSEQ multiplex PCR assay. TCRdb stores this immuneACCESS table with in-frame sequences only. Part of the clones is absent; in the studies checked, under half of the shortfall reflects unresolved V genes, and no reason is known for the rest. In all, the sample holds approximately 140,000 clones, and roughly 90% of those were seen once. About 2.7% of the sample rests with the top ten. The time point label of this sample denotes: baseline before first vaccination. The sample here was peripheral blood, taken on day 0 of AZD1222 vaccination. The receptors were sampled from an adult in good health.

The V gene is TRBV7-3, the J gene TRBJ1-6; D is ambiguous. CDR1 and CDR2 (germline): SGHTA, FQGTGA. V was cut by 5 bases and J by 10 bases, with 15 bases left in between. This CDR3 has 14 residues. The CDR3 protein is CASSPDGLVSPLHF. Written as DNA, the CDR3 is TGTGCCAGCAGCCCGGACGGACTGGTCTCACCCCTCCACTTT.

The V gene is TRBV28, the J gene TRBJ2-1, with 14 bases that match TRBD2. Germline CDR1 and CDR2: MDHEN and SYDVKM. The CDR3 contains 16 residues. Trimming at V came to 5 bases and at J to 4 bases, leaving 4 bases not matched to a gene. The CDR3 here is CASSPGTSGRYNEQFF. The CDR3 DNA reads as TGTGCCAGCAGTCCCGGGACTAGCGGGAGATACAATGAGCAGTTCTTC.

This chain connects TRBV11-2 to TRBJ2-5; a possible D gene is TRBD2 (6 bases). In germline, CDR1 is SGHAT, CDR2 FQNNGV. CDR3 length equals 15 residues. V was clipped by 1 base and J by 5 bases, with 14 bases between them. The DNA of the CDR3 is TGTGCCAGCAGCTTAGGTGTGGGAGGCGGGGAGACCCAGTACTTC. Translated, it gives CASSLGVGGGETQYF.

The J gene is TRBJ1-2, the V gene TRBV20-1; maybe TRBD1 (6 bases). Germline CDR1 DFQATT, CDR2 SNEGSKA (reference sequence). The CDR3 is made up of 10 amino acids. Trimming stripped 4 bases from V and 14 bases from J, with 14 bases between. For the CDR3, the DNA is TGCAGTGCTACCTCTTACAGGGTTACCTTC. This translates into CSATSYRVTF.

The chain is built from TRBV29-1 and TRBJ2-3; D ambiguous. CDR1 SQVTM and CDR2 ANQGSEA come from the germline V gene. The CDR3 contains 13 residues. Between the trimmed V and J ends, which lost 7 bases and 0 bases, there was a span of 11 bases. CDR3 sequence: CSAGEASTDTQYF. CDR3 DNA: TGCAGCGCTGGAGAAGCTAGCACAGATACGCAGTATTTT.

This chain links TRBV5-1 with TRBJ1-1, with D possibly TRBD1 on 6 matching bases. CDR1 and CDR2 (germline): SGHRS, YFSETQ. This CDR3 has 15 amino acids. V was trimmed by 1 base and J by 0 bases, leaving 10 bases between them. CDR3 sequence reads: CASSLTGRLNTEAFF. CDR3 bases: TGCGCCAGCAGCTTGACAGGGAGGTTGAACACTGAAGCTTTCTTT.

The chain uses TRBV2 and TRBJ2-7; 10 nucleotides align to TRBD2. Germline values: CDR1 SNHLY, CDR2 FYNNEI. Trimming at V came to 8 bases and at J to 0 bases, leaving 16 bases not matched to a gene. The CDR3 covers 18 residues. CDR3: CASLGPVPGLAFSYEQYF. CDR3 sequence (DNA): TGTGCCAGCTTAGGACCGGTACCGGGACTAGCGTTCTCCTACGAGCAGTACTTC.

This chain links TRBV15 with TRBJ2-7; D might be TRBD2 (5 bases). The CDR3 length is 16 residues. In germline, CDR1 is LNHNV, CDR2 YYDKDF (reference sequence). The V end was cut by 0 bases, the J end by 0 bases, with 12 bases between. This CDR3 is CATSRDRTVGSYEQYF. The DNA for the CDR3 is TGTGCCACCAGCAGAGATAGGACTGTTGGCTCCTACGAGCAGTACTTC. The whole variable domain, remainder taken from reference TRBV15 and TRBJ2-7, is DAMVIQNPRYQVTQFGKPVTLSCSQTLNHNVMYWYQQKSSQAPKLLFHYYDKDFNNEADTPDNFQSRRPNTSFCFLDIRSPGLGDTAMYLCATSRDRTVGSYEQYFGPGTRLTVT.

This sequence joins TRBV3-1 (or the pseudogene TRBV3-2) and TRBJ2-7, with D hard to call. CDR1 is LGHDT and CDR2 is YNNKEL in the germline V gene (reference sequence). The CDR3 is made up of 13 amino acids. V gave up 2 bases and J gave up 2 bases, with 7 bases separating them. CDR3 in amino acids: CASSQYPPYEQYF. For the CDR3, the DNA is TGTGCCAGCAGCCAATATCCCCCCTACGAGCAGTACTTC.

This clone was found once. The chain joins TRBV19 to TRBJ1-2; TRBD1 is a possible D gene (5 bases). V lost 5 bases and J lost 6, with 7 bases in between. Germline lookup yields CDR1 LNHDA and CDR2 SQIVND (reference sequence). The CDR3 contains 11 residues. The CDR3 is CASSRGDGYTF. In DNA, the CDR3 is TGTGCCAGTAGTCGGGGGGATGGCTACACCTTC.

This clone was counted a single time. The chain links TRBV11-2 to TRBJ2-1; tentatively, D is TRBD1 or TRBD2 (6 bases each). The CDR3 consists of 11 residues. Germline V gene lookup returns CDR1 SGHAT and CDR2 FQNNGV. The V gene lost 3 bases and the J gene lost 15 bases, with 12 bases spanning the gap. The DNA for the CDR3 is TGTGCCAGCAGCTTTGAGGGGGGAGGGTTCTTC. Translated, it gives CASSFEGGGFF.

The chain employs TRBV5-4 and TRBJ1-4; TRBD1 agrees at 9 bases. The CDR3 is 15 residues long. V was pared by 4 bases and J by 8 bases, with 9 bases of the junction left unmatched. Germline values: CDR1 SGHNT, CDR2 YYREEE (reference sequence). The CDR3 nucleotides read TGTGCCAGCAGCGCTGGGGGACAGGGTAACGAAAAACTGTTTTTT. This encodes CASSAGGQGNEKLFF. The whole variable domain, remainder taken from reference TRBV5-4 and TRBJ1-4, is ETGVTQSPTHLIKTRGQQVTLRCSSQSGHNTVSWYQQALGQGPQFIFQYYREEENGRGNFPPRFSGLQFPNYSSELNVNALELDDSALYLCASSAGGQGNEKLFFGSGTQLSVL.

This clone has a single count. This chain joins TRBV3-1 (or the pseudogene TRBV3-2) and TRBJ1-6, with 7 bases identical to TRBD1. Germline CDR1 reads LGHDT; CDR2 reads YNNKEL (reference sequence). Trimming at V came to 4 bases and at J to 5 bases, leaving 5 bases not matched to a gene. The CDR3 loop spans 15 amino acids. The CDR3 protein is CASSPGTVNNSPLHF. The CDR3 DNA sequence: TGTGCCAGCAGCCCCGGGACAGTAAATAATTCACCCCTCCACTTT.

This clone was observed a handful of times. CDR3 DNA sequence: TGTGCCAGCAGTCTCCCGACTAGCGGGGCCACTAGCACAGATACGCAGTATTTT. Encoded protein: CASSLPTSGATSTDTQYF. The genes are TRBV6-6 and TRBJ2-3; 11 positions match TRBD2. The CDR3 covers 18 residues. The V and J ends lost 5 bases and 0 bases, in that order; junction bases with no gene match: 10. Germline loops: CDR1 MNHNY, CDR2 SVGAGI (reference sequence).

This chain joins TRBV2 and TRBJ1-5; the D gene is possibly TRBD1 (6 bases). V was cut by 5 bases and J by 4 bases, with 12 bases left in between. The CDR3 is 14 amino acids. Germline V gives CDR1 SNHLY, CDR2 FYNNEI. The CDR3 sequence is CASSLQGMNQPQHF. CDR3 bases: TGTGCCAGCAGTCTCCAGGGGATGAATCAGCCCCAGCATTTT.

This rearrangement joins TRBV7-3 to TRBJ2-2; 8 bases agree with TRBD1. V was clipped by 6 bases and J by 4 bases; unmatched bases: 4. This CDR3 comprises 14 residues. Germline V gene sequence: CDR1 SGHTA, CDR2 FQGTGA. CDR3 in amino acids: CASRLDRGTGELFF. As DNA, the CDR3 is TGTGCCAGCAGACTAGACAGGGGCACCGGGGAGCTGTTTTTT.

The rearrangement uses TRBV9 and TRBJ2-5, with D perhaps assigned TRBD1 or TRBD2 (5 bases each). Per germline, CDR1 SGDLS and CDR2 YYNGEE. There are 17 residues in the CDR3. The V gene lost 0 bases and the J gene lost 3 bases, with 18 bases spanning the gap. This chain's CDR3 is CASSVGQGRREKETQYF. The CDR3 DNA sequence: TGTGCCAGCAGCGTAGGGCAGGGTAGAAGGGAGAAAGAGACCCAGTACTTC.

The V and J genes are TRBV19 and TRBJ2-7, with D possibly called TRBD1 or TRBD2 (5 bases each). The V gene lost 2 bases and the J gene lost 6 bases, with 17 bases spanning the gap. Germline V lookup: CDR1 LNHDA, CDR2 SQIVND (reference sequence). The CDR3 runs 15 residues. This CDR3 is CASSISGPSGTEQYF. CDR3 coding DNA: TGTGCCAGTAGTATATCAGGGCCCTCAGGGACCGAGCAGTACTTC.

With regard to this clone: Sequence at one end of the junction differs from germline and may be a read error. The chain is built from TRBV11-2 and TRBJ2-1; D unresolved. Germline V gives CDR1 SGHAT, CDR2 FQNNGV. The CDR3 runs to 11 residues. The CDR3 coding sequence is TGTGCCAGCAGCTCTGGCGGTTTCTTGATCTTC. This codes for CASSSGGFLIF. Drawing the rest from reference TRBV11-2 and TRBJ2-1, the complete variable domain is EAGVAQSPRYKIIEKRQSVAFWCNPISGHATLYWYQQILGQGPKLLIQFQNNGVVDDSQLPKDRFSAERLKGVDSTLKIQPAKLEDSAVYLCASSSGGFLIFGPGTRLTVL.

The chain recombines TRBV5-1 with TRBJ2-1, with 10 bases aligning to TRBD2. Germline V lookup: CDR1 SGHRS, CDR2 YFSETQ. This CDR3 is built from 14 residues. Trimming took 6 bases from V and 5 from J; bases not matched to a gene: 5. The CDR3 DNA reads TGCGCCAGCACCCAAACTAGCGGGAACAATGAGCAGTTCTTC. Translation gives CASTQTSGNNEQFF.

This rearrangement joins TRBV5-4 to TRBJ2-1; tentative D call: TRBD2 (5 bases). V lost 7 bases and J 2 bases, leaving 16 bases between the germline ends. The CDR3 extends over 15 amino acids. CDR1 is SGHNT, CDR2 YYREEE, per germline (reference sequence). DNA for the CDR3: TGTGCCAGCGCTGAGGGCAATATAGCCTACAATGAGCAGTTCTTC. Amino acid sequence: CASAEGNIAYNEQFF.

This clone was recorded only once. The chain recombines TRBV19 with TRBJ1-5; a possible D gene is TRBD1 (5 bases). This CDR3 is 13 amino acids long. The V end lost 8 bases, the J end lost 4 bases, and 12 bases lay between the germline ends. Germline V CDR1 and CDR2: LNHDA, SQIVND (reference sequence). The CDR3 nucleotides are TGTGCCAGTCATACGGGGGGAAATCAGCCCCAGCATTTT. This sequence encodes CASHTGGNQPQHF. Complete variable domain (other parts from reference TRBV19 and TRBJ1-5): DGGITQSPKYLFRKEGQNVTLSCEQNLNHDAMYWYRQDPGQGLRLIYYSQIVNDFQKGDIAEGYSVSREKKESFPLTVTSAQKNPTAFYLCASHTGGNQPQHFGDGTRLSIL.

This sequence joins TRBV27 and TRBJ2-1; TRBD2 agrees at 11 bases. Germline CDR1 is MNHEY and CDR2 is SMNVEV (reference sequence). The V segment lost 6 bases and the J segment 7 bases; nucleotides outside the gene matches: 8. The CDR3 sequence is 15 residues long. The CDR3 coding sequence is TGTGCCAGCAGCTTCCGCTGGACTAGCGGGAATGAGCAGTTCTTC. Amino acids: CASSFRWTSGNEQFF.

The CDR3 loop reads CASSSAGDSKNIQYF. Written as DNA, the CDR3 is TGTGCCAGCTCCTCGGCCGGGGATAGCAAAAACATTCAGTACTTC. This chain uses TRBV18 with TRBJ2-4; a weak D match, TRBD2 (5 bases). The CDR3 has 15 residues. The V and J ends lost 6 bases and 3 bases respectively, with 15 bases between them. Per germline, CDR1 KGHSH and CDR2 LQKENI. Based on the CDR3 plus reference TRBV18 and TRBJ2-4, the full variable domain is NAGVMQNPRHLVRRRGQEARLRCSPMKGHSHVYWYRQLPEEGLKFMVYLQKENIIDESGMPKERFSAEFPKEGPSILRIQQVVRGDSAAYFCASSSAGDSKNIQYFGAGTRLSVL.

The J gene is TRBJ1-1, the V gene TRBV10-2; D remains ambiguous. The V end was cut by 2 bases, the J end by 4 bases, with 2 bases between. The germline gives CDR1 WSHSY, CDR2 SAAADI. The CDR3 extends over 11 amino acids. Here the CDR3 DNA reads TGCGCCAGCAGTGAGGGCACTGAAGCTTTCTTT. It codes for CASSEGTEAFF.

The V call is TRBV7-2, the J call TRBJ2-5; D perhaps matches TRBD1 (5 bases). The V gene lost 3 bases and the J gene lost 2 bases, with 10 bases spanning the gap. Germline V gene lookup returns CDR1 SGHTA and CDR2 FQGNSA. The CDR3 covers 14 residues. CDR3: CASSLARQQETQYF. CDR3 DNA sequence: TGTGCCAGCAGCTTGGCGCGACAGCAAGAGACCCAGTACTTC.

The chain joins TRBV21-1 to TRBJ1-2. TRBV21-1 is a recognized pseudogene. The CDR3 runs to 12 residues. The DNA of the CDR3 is TGTGCCCGAAACGGAACTTTTGAGGGCTACACCTTC. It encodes CARNGTFEGYTF.

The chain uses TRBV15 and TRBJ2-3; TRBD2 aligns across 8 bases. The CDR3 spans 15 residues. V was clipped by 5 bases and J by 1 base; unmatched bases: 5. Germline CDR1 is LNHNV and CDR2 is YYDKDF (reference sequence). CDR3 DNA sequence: TGTGCCACCAGCGGGGGGCGGGGGGGCACAGATACGCAGTATTTT. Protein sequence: CATSGGRGGTDTQYF.

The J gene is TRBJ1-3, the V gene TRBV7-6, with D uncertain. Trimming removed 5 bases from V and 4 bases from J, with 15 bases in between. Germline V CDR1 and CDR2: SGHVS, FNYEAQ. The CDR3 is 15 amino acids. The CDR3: CASSRFEGKGNTIYF. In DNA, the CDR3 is TGTGCCAGCAGCCGATTCGAGGGAAAGGGAAACACCATATATTTT.